Below, 18 T cell receptor beta chains from the same sample are listed, as sequenced in a study of CD8 T cells in cerebrospinal fluid in Alzheimer's disease. Using the 10x single-cell sequencing reads, TCRdb records one entry per CDR3 protein without DNA. This repertoire includes roughly 1,500 distinct CDR3 sequences. Sequenced input: cerebrospinal fluid. Receptors originate from a human donor with Alzheimer's disease.

The gene calls are TRBV5-1 and TRBJ2-5; lacking DNA, the TRBD2 call made by TCRdb goes unchecked. The germline gives CDR1 SGHRS, CDR2 YFSETQ. This CDR3 has 20 amino acids. CDR3 sequence reads: CASSLRSSSTRLAGRETQYF.

This clonotype counts as large by frequency. The V call is TRBV6-5, the J call TRBJ2-7; TCRdb designates TRBD1, a call that cannot be tested without DNA. The V gene's germline CDR1 is MNHEY and CDR2 SVGAGI. This CDR3 spans 14 amino acids. CDR3 amino acids: CASRRTGSSYEQYF.

This clonotype is deemed medium-sized by its frequency. The chain couples TRBV11-3 to TRBJ2-6; TCRdb outputs TRBD1, but without DNA this stays unchecked. CDR3 size: 15 residues. CDR1 is SGHNT and CDR2 is YENEEA in the germline V gene. This CDR3 is CASSLGGTGANVLTF.

The rearrangement joins TRBV20-1 to TRBJ2-5; TCRdb returns TRBD2, unconfirmable since there is no DNA. This CDR3 is 14 amino acids long. CDR1 is DFQATT, CDR2 SNEGSKA, per germline (reference sequence). Here the CDR3 reads CSADPGLYGETQYF.

In terms of frequency, this clonotype is medium-sized. This sequence joins TRBV12-3 or TRBV12-4 and TRBJ1-1; TCRdb selects TRBD1, and the lack of DNA leaves this call unchecked. The CDR3 contains 14 residues. The CDR3 sequence: CASSLQGRITEAFF.

The chain employs TRBV19 and TRBJ2-5. This CDR3 contains 12 residues. Germline V CDR1 and CDR2: LNHDA, SQIVND (reference sequence). The CDR3 sequence is CASSPRGETQYF.

This chain joins TRBV30 and TRBJ1-6; the TCRdb D gene call, TRBD1, has no DNA to confirm it. The CDR3 contains 14 residues. The germline gives CDR1 GTSNPN, CDR2 SVGIG (reference sequence). CDR3 protein: CAWRDRGSGSPLHF.

In terms of frequency, this clonotype is medium-sized. J is TRBJ2-7 and V is TRBV12-3 or TRBV12-4. The CDR3 is 15 amino acids. The CDR3 loop reads CASSFSSSLSYEQYF.

This clonotype is classed as large by frequency. The V gene is TRBV7-9, the J gene TRBJ2-4; TCRdb picks TRBD1, but there is no DNA to check that call. This CDR3 comprises 15 residues. Germline V CDR1 and CDR2: SEHNR, FQNEAQ (reference sequence). The CDR3 loop reads CASSLSQGAKNIQYF.

Considering frequency, this clonotype is medium-sized. The chain links TRBV5-1 to TRBJ1-1; with no DNA, the TCRdb D assignment of TRBD1 cannot be verified. CDR3 length: 13 residues. CDR1 and CDR2 (germline): SGHRS, YFSETQ. The CDR3 reads CASSLGGVTEAFF.

Its frequency marks this clonotype as medium-sized. CDR3 sequence: CASGPTPGNGGYTF. The chain recombines TRBV12-5 with TRBJ1-2; TCRdb's D call of TRBD1 is untestable without DNA. The germline V gene encodes CDR1 LGHNT and CDR2 FRNRAP. CDR3 length equals 14 residues.

According to its frequency, this clonotype is medium-sized. CDR3 sequence: CASGLVTKLRQDSSGNTIYF. The rearrangement links TRBV12-5 to TRBJ1-3; the TCRdb call, TRBD1, lacks DNA for checking. CDR3 size: 20 residues. Germline loops: CDR1 LGHNT, CDR2 FRNRAP.

Judged by frequency, this clonotype is medium-sized. The CDR3 region is CASSTRTPYYGYTF. The V gene is TRBV28, the J gene TRBJ1-2; TCRdb returns TRBD1, unconfirmable since there is no DNA. This CDR3 contains 14 residues. Germline V gene sequence: CDR1 MDHEN, CDR2 SYDVKM.

This clonotype is medium-sized (0.01 to 0.1%) by frequency. The chain has TRBV2 and TRBJ1-5; the D gene TCRdb calls, TRBD1, cannot be checked with no DNA. Looked up from germline, CDR1 is SNHLY and CDR2 is FYNNEI. This CDR3 comprises 14 residues. This CDR3 is CASSEVGGDQPQHF.

Judged by frequency, this clonotype is medium-sized. J is TRBJ2-1 and V is TRBV20-1. In germline, CDR1 is DFQATT, CDR2 SNEGSKA (reference sequence). The CDR3 loop spans 11 amino acids. The CDR3 sequence is CSAEIEREQFF.

Considering frequency, this clonotype is medium-sized (0.01 to 0.1%). J is TRBJ1-4 and V is TRBV7-2; TCRdb proposes TRBD1, but this gene call is untestable without DNA. CDR1 and CDR2 (germline): SGHTA, FQGNSA. This CDR3 is built from 15 residues. CDR3 loop: CASPPSDRGGEKLFF.

This clonotype counts as large by frequency. The V and J genes are TRBV10-3 and TRBJ2-1; TCRdb's D gene call, TRBD1, goes unchecked for lack of DNA. The CDR3 is 12 amino acids. From germline, CDR1 is ENHRY and CDR2 SYGVKD. The CDR3 is CATGVSANEQFF.

In terms of frequency, this clonotype is medium-sized. The rearrangement uses TRBV7-9 and TRBJ1-2; no DNA is available, so the TRBD1 call from TCRdb remains unchecked. CDR1 and CDR2 (germline): SEHNR, FQNEAQ (reference sequence). The CDR3 totals 13 residues. The CDR3 protein is CASSSGTGSFYTF. The full variable domain, its missing parts supplied by reference TRBV7-9 and TRBJ1-2, is DTGVSQNPRHKITKRGQNVTFRCDPISEHNRLYWYRQTLGQGPEFLTYFQNEAQLEKSRLLSDRFSAERPKGSFSTLEIQRTEQGDSAMYLCASSSGTGSFYTFGSGTRLTVV.